This TCR beta chain originates from a study of identical twins. With template switching, a universal primer site was added, and the cDNA carried unique molecular identifiers. TCRdb redid the calling of the 5' RACE reads with MiXCR, one entry per CDR3 protein. The sample yields around 280,000 distinct CDR3 sequences, more than 6.5% seen once. The CDR3 length is 16 residues. Trimming cost V 7 bases and J 5 bases, with 18 bases left between them. Germline V CDR1 and CDR2: ENHRY, SYGVKD. This clonotype was counted only a few times. This same sample was also part of a study on yellow fever vaccine responses in identical twins.

The chain recombines TRBV10-3 with TRBJ1-6; tentative D call: TRBD1 (6 bases). This TCR came from a woman younger than 35 in good health. The sample was memory (CD45RO+) T cells sorted from blood. Here the CDR3 DNA reads TGTGCCATCAAACAGGGATACACGACAAATAATTCACCCCTCCACTTT. Protein product: CAIKQGYTTNNSPLHF.